This TCR beta chain was documented in a study of PD-1 blockade in classical Hodgkin lymphoma (dated by TCRdb to about 2020). About the investigation overall: Nivolumab dosing was 3 mg/kg intravenously every 2 weeks, continuing until either disease progression or unacceptable toxicity. The study used TCR beta sequencing and CyTOF to define a peripheral blood immune signature of response to PD-1 blockade in classical Hodgkin lymphoma.

Note on this clone: Its recognized antigen is unknown. Qualities for individual bases were not recorded, and no much larger clone is one base off.

Study-wide findings and limitations: The study was restricted to a single clinical trial cohort, and the causes of repertoire differences, possibly disease activity or prior therapy, were left undefined. Lower diversity was seen in patients whose nivolumab began less than 1 year after ASCT, and these patients were left out of later analyses so that immune reconstitution would not confound the results. Trial patients with a complete response had baseline diversity similar to that of newly diagnosed patients, while partial responders and progressors had significantly lower diversity. Baseline TCR diversity was reported to be lower in newly diagnosed patients than in healthy donors, and even lower in relapsed/refractory patients. CD4+ but not CD8+ TCR diversity rose significantly by C4D1 (p=0.0027 vs p=0.16), most apparent in complete responders (p=0.02).

The time point label corresponds to: cycle 4 day 1 (C4D1), after 5 to 7 weeks of nivolumab. Every trial patient had relapsed after autologous stem cell transplantation, and cohorts A, B and C differed in prior brentuximab vedotin exposure. The trial cohort included 55 to 60 patients with relapsed/refractory classical Hodgkin lymphoma, and each patient had a best overall response of complete response, partial response or progressive disease. Trial patients were treated with single-agent nivolumab in the multi-cohort phase II CheckMate 205 trial. Best overall response was determined by an independent review committee according to the 2007 International Working Group response criteria. PBMCs from the trial were collected at three points: immediately before nivolumab initiation (C1D1), and during therapy at cycle 2 day 1 and cycle 4 day 1. After peripheral blood was drawn into 8 mL Vacutainer Cell Preparation Tubes, PBMCs were isolated by centrifugation and then cryopreserved.

Genomic DNA was isolated using the Qiagen DNeasy kit from unsorted PBMCs as well as from negatively selected CD4+ and CD8+ fractions. TCR beta CDR3 regions were subjected to amplification by immunoSEQ multiplex PCR with primers that anneal to V and J segments. A synthetic immune receptor repertoire was used to minimize amplification bias, and any remaining bias was removed computationally after sequencing. The study's processing was this. Custom Python scripts were used to quantify repertoire diversity as the Shannon entropy index. Unsorted, CD4+ and CD8+ repertoires were analyzed separately, except for combined analyses in which CD4+ and CD8+ sequences were merged in silico. Clonal expansion was defined as a frequency increase of at least 2-fold after treatment compared with C1D1, and clones undetected at baseline were assigned a pseudocount of 0.5. Singleton clones were defined as clones with 0 or 1 copy at C1D1, and non-singleton clones were defined as clones with 2 or more copies. Clones expanded in unsorted samples were assigned a CD4+, CD8+ or unknown annotation through matching of protein sequences in sorted samples from the same patient. Wilcoxon tests were applied to paired samples to test diversity changes from C1D1 to C4D1. TCRdb re-hosts the immuneACCESS table, in-frame sequences only. Its copies lack some clones; in the studies checked, an unresolved V gene accounts for under half of them, and the cause for the rest is not known. The D gene and trimming were derived from the DNA, and the V and J assignments and clone size from that table. Within this sample are approximately 38,000 clones, with just over 75% of them counted one time only. The ten largest clones capture 7.5% to 10% of the sample.

The CDR3 starts with the cysteine, ends with the phenylalanine, and has 13 residues. Kept here is only the CDR3 DNA, which spans 39 bases and is read in frame from base 1. For CDR1 and CDR2, the germline V gene (reference sequence) lists MNHNY and SVGAGI. The source material was peripheral blood mononuclear cells (PBMCs), sampled before the fourth cycle of nivolumab. The receptor's source is a human donor with classical Hodgkin lymphoma. The chain links TRBV6-6 with TRBJ2-5; the D gene remains uncertain. The end of the DNA is better explained by TRBJ2-7, so the J call may be wrong. The DNA sequence follows: TGTGCCAGCAGTTTCACCAGCCAGTACGAGCAGTACTTC. It translates as CASSFTSQYEQYF.